A single sample is the source of the 15 T cell receptor beta chains below, sequenced in a study of blood T cell repertoires in COVID-19. Generated by immunoSEQ multiplex PCR, the TCRdb table keeps only in-frame clones and is missing some. Of more than 350,000 clones in the sample, around 90% were seen once. Input material: peripheral blood. Source of these receptors: a woman aged 25 to 39 with COVID-19, enrolled during active disease.

The rearrangement joins TRBV6-5 to TRBJ2-5, with a weak D call TRBD1 (5 bases). CDR3 size: 15 residues. Germline values: CDR1 MNHEY, CDR2 SVGAGI. Trimming took 2 bases from V and 2 from J, leaving 12 bases between them. For the CDR3, the DNA is TGTGCCAGCAGTTACAACGCGGACAAGCAAGAGACCCAGTACTTC. Translating it yields CASSYNADKQETQYF.

This clone has only a few counts. J is TRBJ1-4 and V is TRBV2; 7 bases align to TRBD1. The CDR3 loop spans 13 amino acids. Germline CDR1 and CDR2: SNHLY and FYNNEI. Trimming took 7 bases from V and 4 from J; bases not matched to a gene: 3. CDR3 in amino acids: CASNRGLNEKLFF. The CDR3 region has the DNA TGTGCCAGCAACAGGGGACTTAATGAAAAACTGTTTTTT.

The chain has TRBV27 and TRBJ1-1; a possible D gene is TRBD1 (5 bases). The CDR3 totals 12 residues. Trimming pared 7 bases from V and 9 bases from J, leaving 15 bases between. Germline V gene data show CDR1 as MNHEY and CDR2 as SMNVEV (reference sequence). The CDR3 spells CASMGLGSQAFF. The CDR3 DNA follows: TGTGCCAGCATGGGACTGGGGAGCCAAGCTTTCTTT.

This chain uses TRBV6-1 with TRBJ1-2, with a tentative D call TRBD1 (6 bases). Trimming removed 6 bases from V and 3 bases from J, with 11 bases in between. The CDR3 has 13 amino acids. Germline loops: CDR1 MNHNS, CDR2 SASEGT. The CDR3 protein is CASSPRQDYGYTF. The CDR3 coding sequence is TGTGCCAGCAGCCCAAGACAGGACTATGGCTACACCTTC.

The V and J genes are TRBV2 and TRBJ2-2, with TRBD1 identical over 8 bases. CDR3 length: 15 amino acids. Unmatched junction bases numbered 9, after V lost 5 bases and J lost 7 bases. CDR1 SNHLY and CDR2 FYNNEI come from the germline V gene. CDR3: CASSPAGGRGGELFF. DNA of the CDR3: TGTGCCAGCAGTCCGGCAGGGGGCAGAGGCGGGGAGCTGTTTTTT.

The rearrangement joins TRBV19 to TRBJ2-5, with D possibly being TRBD1 (6 bases). Germline loops: CDR1 LNHDA, CDR2 SQIVND (reference sequence). The CDR3 covers 14 residues. Trimming removed 6 bases from V and 2 bases from J, with 13 bases in between. As DNA, the CDR3 is TGTGCCAGTAGCGATTTAACAGGGCAAGAGACCCAGTACTTC. This gives the protein CASSDLTGQETQYF.

This clone came up once. V gene TRBV27 combines with J gene TRBJ2-1, with unresolved D. Trimming removed 0 bases from V and 11 bases from J, with 8 bases in between. This CDR3 comprises 12 residues. Germline CDR1 is MNHEY and CDR2 is SMNVEV (reference sequence). The CDR3 bases are TGTGCCAGCAGTTTATCCCCCAGTCAGCAGTTCTTC. Its translation: CASSLSPSQQFF.

This chain's CDR3 is CASSEDSTTYEQYF. CDR3 nucleotide sequence: TGTGCCAGCAGTGAGGACAGTACAACCTACGAGCAGTACTTC. The chain uses TRBV6-1 and TRBJ2-7; D might be TRBD1 (6 bases). CDR1 and CDR2 (germline): MNHNS, SASEGT. CDR3 length: 14 residues. V was pared by 3 bases and J by 2 bases, with 11 bases between.

This chain connects TRBV19 to TRBJ1-4, with D tentatively TRBD1 (6 bases). V dropped 5 bases and J dropped 3 bases, with 10 bases sitting between them. Germline lookup yields CDR1 LNHDA and CDR2 SQIVND (reference sequence). The CDR3 loop spans 14 amino acids. The CDR3 sequence: CASSFQGSNEKLFF. The CDR3 DNA reads as TGTGCCAGTAGTTTCCAGGGGTCTAATGAAAAACTGTTTTTT.

The rearrangement links TRBV7-9 to TRBJ1-1; TRBD1 aligns across 7 bases. Germline V lookup: CDR1 SEHNR, CDR2 FQNEAQ (reference sequence). This CDR3 is 16 amino acids long. V was clipped by 5 bases and J by 4 bases; unmatched bases: 13. The CDR3 DNA follows: TGTGCCAGCAGCCCCAGAGAGAGACAGGGATCCACTGAAGCTTTCTTT. Translation gives CASSPRERQGSTEAFF.

The CDR3 sequence is CASAAGWAYGYTF. As DNA, the CDR3 is TGTGCCAGCGCGGCAGGGTGGGCCTATGGCTACACCTTC. The chain combines TRBV28 with TRBJ1-2; possible D gene TRBD1, 5 bases. Germline V gene lookup returns CDR1 MDHEN and CDR2 SYDVKM. V lost 8 bases, J lost 4 bases, and 14 bases lay in between. This CDR3 comprises 13 residues.

V and J are TRBV5-1 and TRBJ2-2, with 7 bases that match TRBD2. CDR1 is SGHRS and CDR2 is YFSETQ in the germline V gene. There are 17 residues in the CDR3. With 4 bases clipped from V and 2 bases from J, the junction kept 11 bases outside the gene matches. This chain's CDR3 is CASSPTLTSDNTGELFF. The CDR3 DNA is TGCGCCAGCAGCCCAACCCTCACTAGCGATAACACCGGGGAGCTGTTTTTT.

This chain uses TRBV20-1 with TRBJ1-2; the D gene is possibly TRBD1 (6 bases). The CDR3 has 11 residues. Trimming cost V 6 bases and J 6 bases, with 11 bases left between them. Germline assignment: CDR1 DFQATT and CDR2 SNEGSKA (reference sequence). Here the CDR3 reads CSAPGGHGYTF. The CDR3 DNA sequence: TGCAGTGCCCCCGGGGGGCATGGCTACACCTTC.

J is TRBJ2-1 and V is TRBV5-4; TRBD2 agrees at 9 bases. Trimming removed 0 bases from V and 4 bases from J; junction bases left unmatched: 5. The CDR3 totals 16 residues. Germline CDR1 reads SGHNT; CDR2 reads YYREEE (reference sequence). The DNA for the CDR3 is TGTGCCAGCAGCTTGGGTGGGCTAGCGGGGTACAATGAGCAGTTCTTC. Its protein is CASSLGGLAGYNEQFF.

This clone has a single count. The chain joins TRBV5-1 to TRBJ1-1, with TRBD1 as a possible D gene (6 bases). Germline V gene sequence: CDR1 SGHRS, CDR2 YFSETQ. The CDR3 length is 14 residues. Trimming left V 3 bases short and J 1 base short, with 10 bases between. The CDR3 loop is CASSYRDRNTEAFF. The CDR3 bases are TGCGCCAGCAGCTACAGGGACCGGAACACTGAAGCTTTCTTT.